This T cell receptor beta chain originates from a study of blood T cell repertoires in COVID-19 (dated by TCRdb to 2020 to 2022). Notes on the research overall: The collaborator samples originated in the United States, Italy and Spain and spanned the acute and convalescent phases of COVID-19. The material from the prospective study consisted of cDNA or gDNA derived from T cells, B-cell-depleted T cells, or PBMCs. The dataset comprised deeply sampled blood TCRbeta repertoires from subjects exposed to, actively infected with, or recovered from COVID-19. The repertoires were released in a freely available public database intended as a resource for research on the immune response to SARS-CoV-2. Samples came from the ongoing ImmuneRACE study (first 160 participants) plus 1,254 subjects from 6 global collaborators. Nearly every sample came with metadata listing a de-identified subject ID, COVID-19 status, age in years and sex. HLA class I and class II types, where available, came from metadata supplied by the sample provider rather than from assay-based typing. Broad study findings and their caveats: How much clinical and demographic metadata was included differed by source and by participant, and the metadata was provided uncurated.

The CDR3 starts with the cysteine, ends with the phenylalanine, and has 15 residues. Here the CDR3 DNA is all that survives: 45 bases in frame from base 1. The V end gives up 2 bases and the J end 1 base, leaving 4 bases in the junction not matched to a gene. CDR1 and CDR2 were assigned from the germline V gene as MNHEY and SVGAGI. Whole blood was collected in K2EDTA tubes by collaborating institutions according to the institutions' own protocols. For TCRbeta analysis, collaborators shipped samples as frozen whole blood, isolated PBMCs, or DNA extracted from either of those sample types. TCRbeta CDR3 regions were amplified from genomic DNA by means of the immunoSEQ Assay, a bias-controlled multiplex PCR. Processing in the source paper ran as follows. The number of nucleated cells in each sample was estimated by amplification of reference gene primers within the assay. Sequence reads were collapsed and filtered to measure the absolute abundance of every unique TCRbeta CDR3 rearrangement. For each sample, productive Simpson clonality was calculated as the square root of Simpson's diversity index across productive rearrangements. TCRdb took this table from immuneACCESS and kept in-frame rearrangements with V and J called. Such tables lack part of the clones; where checked against another copy, unresolved V genes explain under half of the gap, and the rest is unexplained. The V and J calls and the clone size are those of that table, but D and trimming were determined from the DNA. Recorded for this sample are about 150,000 clones; 75% to 90% of them occurred a single time. Jointly, the top ten make up roughly 2.9% of the sample.

As to this clone: The antigen it binds to is not known. No base qualities exist here, and no much larger clone lies one base off it.

The specimen sequenced was peripheral blood. The V and J segments used are TRBV6-5 and TRBJ1-1, with 7 bases aligning to TRBD1. The origin of this receptor is a woman aged 55-69 years with acute or convalescent COVID-19. The DNA sequence is TGTGCCAGCAGTTACCCGGGACAGTCGAACACTGAAGCTTTCTTT. Translation gives CASSYPGQSNTEAFF.